What follows are 21 T cell receptor beta chains derived from one specimen sequenced in a study of cytomegalovirus exposure and HLA in healthy donors. Sequencing used immunoSEQ multiplex PCR; TCRdb keeps in-frame clones, though not all of them. The sample contains approximately 120,000 clones, 88% of which appear only once. Sequenced: PBMCs. These receptors originate from a woman in her late teens or twenties in good health and CMV-seronegative.

The gene calls are TRBV6-5 and TRBJ1-2; a weak D match, TRBD1 (6 bases). V was cut by 6 bases and J by 2 bases, with 13 bases left in between. The CDR3 covers 14 residues. CDR1 and CDR2 (germline): MNHEY, SVGAGI. The CDR3 loop is CASSQTGSNYGYTF. The CDR3 region has the DNA TGTGCCAGCAGCCAGACAGGTTCGAACTATGGCTACACCTTC.

The chain recombines TRBV5-6 with TRBJ1-1; TRBD1 might be the D (5 bases). V was trimmed by 1 base and J by 0 bases, leaving 13 bases between them. Germline values: CDR1 SGHDT, CDR2 YYEEEE. The CDR3 is 16 residues long. This chain's CDR3 is CASSLRAGGMNTEAFF. The CDR3 bases are TGTGCCAGCAGCTTGCGGGCGGGGGGTATGAACACTGAAGCTTTCTTT.

This clone was detected once. The V call is TRBV29-1, the J call TRBJ1-1; possibly TRBD1 for D (6 bases). Germline CDR1 and CDR2: SQVTM and ANQGSEA. The CDR3 runs 13 residues. V was trimmed by 0 bases and J by 8 bases, leaving 13 bases between them. The DNA of the CDR3 is TGCAGCGTTGAAGAAGGGACAACGACGGAAGCTTTCTTT. Amino acid sequence: CSVEEGTTTEAFF. The full variable domain, rest sourced from reference TRBV29-1 and TRBJ1-1, is SAVISQKPSRDICQRGTSLTIQCQVDSQVTMMFWYRQQPGQSLTLIATANQGSEATYESGFVIDKFPISRPNLTFSTLTVSNMSPEDSSIYLCSVEEGTTTEAFFGQGTRLTVV.

V usage is TRBV5-5 and J usage is TRBJ2-1; 10 nucleotides line up with TRBD1. V lost 1 base, J lost 8 bases, and 6 bases stayed unmatched. The CDR3 spans 15 residues. CDR1 SGHKS and CDR2 YYEKEE come from the germline V gene (reference sequence). The CDR3 protein is CASSLHRTGGYEQFF. CDR3 sequence (DNA): TGTGCCAGCAGCTTGCATAGGACAGGGGGATATGAGCAGTTCTTC.

The chain uses TRBV18 and TRBJ2-3; unclear D gene. V lost 2 bases and J lost 1, with 10 bases in between. The V gene's germline CDR1 is KGHSH and CDR2 LQKENI. The CDR3 consists of 15 residues. CDR3 sequence (DNA): TGTGCCAGCTCACCATCCCAGGTGGGCACAGATACGCAGTATTTT. This encodes CASSPSQVGTDTQYF.

The chain combines TRBV30 with TRBJ1-3, with no clear D. CDR1 is GTSNPN and CDR2 is SVGIG in the germline V gene (reference sequence). V lost 5 bases, J lost 1 base, and 12 bases lay in between. This CDR3 spans 14 amino acids. The CDR3 here is CAWGGGLSGNTIYF. CDR3 nucleotides: TGTGCCTGGGGCGGAGGGTTATCTGGAAACACCATATATTTT.

The chain joins TRBV7-9 to TRBJ2-2; 10 bases map to TRBD1. CDR3 length equals 15 residues. V shed 6 bases and J 6 bases; nucleotides not matched to a gene: 7. Germline CDR1 reads SEHNR; CDR2 reads FQNEAQ (reference sequence). CDR3 sequence: CASSQTGTGAGELFF. For the CDR3, the DNA is TGTGCCAGCAGTCAGACCGGGACAGGGGCCGGGGAGCTGTTTTTT.

This chain connects TRBV4-1 to TRBJ1-1; no definite D call. CDR1 is MGHRA and CDR2 is YSYEKL in the germline V gene. This CDR3 region has 15 residues. The V gene lost 0 bases and the J gene lost 0 bases, with 8 bases spanning the gap. In nucleotides, the CDR3 is TGCGCCAGCAGCCAAGAAAGGCGGATGAACACTGAAGCTTTCTTT. The encoded protein is CASSQERRMNTEAFF.

The chain recombines TRBV5-1 with TRBJ2-7, with 9 bases fitting TRBD2. The CDR3 contains 14 residues. Germline V lookup: CDR1 SGHRS, CDR2 YFSETQ. Trimming cost V 10 bases and J 2 bases; bases outside gene matches: 10. CDR3 sequence: CACRAGGGPYEQYF. CDR3 nucleotides: TGCGCCTGCCGCGCGGGAGGGGGACCCTACGAGCAGTACTTC.

V and J are TRBV4-1 and TRBJ1-1; D is uncertain. Germline loops: CDR1 MGHRA, CDR2 YSYEKL. The CDR3 contains 13 residues. Trimming removed 1 base from V and 5 bases from J, with 8 bases in between. CDR3 coding DNA: TGCGCCAGCAGCCAAGGCCGCCGGACTGAAGCTTTCTTT. Protein: CASSQGRRTEAFF.

The genes are TRBV6-1 and TRBJ1-3; D is uncertain. Trimming pared 5 bases from V and 0 bases from J, leaving 8 bases between. This CDR3 is 14 amino acids long. Germline V gene sequence: CDR1 MNHNS, CDR2 SASEGT. This chain's CDR3 is CASSQDYSGNTIYF. The CDR3 region has the DNA TGTGCCAGCAGTCAAGATTACTCTGGAAACACCATATATTTT.

J is TRBJ1-5 and V is TRBV2; no clear D gene. The germline V gene has CDR1 SNHLY and CDR2 FYNNEI. This CDR3 has 14 amino acids. Trimming cost V 0 bases and J 6 bases, with 9 bases left between them. This CDR3 reads CASSEARDSQPQHF. The CDR3 DNA is TGTGCCAGCAGTGAAGCCCGGGATAGTCAGCCCCAGCATTTT.

The V gene is TRBV15, the J gene TRBJ1-5; D is undetermined. Germline loops: CDR1 LNHNV, CDR2 YYDKDF (reference sequence). Trimming pared 1 base from V and 9 bases from J, leaving 19 bases between. CDR3 length: 16 amino acids. CDR3 in DNA: TGTGCCACCAGCAGAGCTTCGAGGAACCGTGAACGGCCCCAGCATTTT. Translating it yields CATSRASRNRERPQHF.

The chain uses TRBV18 and TRBJ2-1; 9 bases align to TRBD2. CDR1 and CDR2 from the germline V gene are KGHSH and LQKENI. V was clipped by 1 base and J by 1 base; unmatched bases: 8. The CDR3 is 18 residues long. For the CDR3, the DNA is TGTGCCAGCTCACCACAAAATCTAGCGGGAAGGTCCTACAATGAGCAGTTCTTC. It translates to CASSPQNLAGRSYNEQFF.

In its sample, this clone was seen once. CDR3 bases: TGTGCCAGCAGTTACTCCCGGACAGCCTCCTATGGCTACACCTTC. Protein sequence: CASSYSRTASYGYTF. V gene TRBV6-5 combines with J gene TRBJ1-2, with D possibly TRBD1 on 6 matching bases. Between the trimmed V and J ends, which lost 0 bases and 4 bases, there was a span of 12 bases. Germline CDR1 MNHEY, CDR2 SVGAGI. CDR3 length equals 15 residues.

The table lists this clone with a count of one. The V call is TRBV7-2, the J call TRBJ2-2; 12 bases agree with TRBD2. The V and J ends lost 5 bases and 5 bases, in that order; junction bases with no gene match: 6. Germline values: CDR1 SGHTA, CDR2 FQGNSA. The CDR3 has 16 residues. The CDR3 here is CASSPPSGGATGELFF. CDR3 in DNA: TGTGCCAGCAGCCCACCTAGCGGGGGGGCGACCGGGGAGCTGTTTTTT.

This clone appeared many times. The genes are TRBV28 and TRBJ1-1; no clear D gene. The germline CDR1 and CDR2 sequences are MDHEN and SYDVKM. The V gene lost 7 bases and the J gene lost 8 bases, with 11 bases spanning the gap. This CDR3 spans 11 amino acids. This CDR3 reads CASMATREAFF. Written as DNA, the CDR3 is TGTGCCAGCATGGCAACGAGGGAAGCTTTCTTT.

The gene calls are TRBV29-1 and TRBJ2-2, with a possible D match to TRBD2 (5 bases). V lost 7 bases, J lost 0 bases, and 15 bases lay in between. CDR1 is SQVTM and CDR2 is ANQGSEA in the germline V gene. CDR3 length equals 15 residues. As DNA, the CDR3 is TGCAGCGCGGGGTCAGAGGGCTCGAACACCGGGGAGCTGTTTTTT. It specifies CSAGSEGSNTGELFF.

The chain is built from TRBV4-3 and TRBJ1-5; tentative D call: TRBD1 (5 bases). Trimming took 0 bases from V and 5 from J, leaving 11 bases between them. Per the germline V gene, CDR1 is LGHNA and CDR2 is YSLEER. The CDR3 is 15 amino acids. CDR3 DNA sequence: TGCGCCAGCAGCCAAGATTCAGGAGGGGATCAGCCCCAGCATTTT. Amino acids: CASSQDSGGDQPQHF.

The genes are TRBV2 and TRBJ2-1; 9 nucleotides match TRBD2. The germline V gene has CDR1 SNHLY and CDR2 FYNNEI. With V trimmed by 4 bases and J by 4 bases, 5 bases remained unmatched. The CDR3 loop spans 15 amino acids. CDR3 in amino acids: CASSGKREVYNEQFF. The DNA of the CDR3 is TGTGCCAGCAGTGGGAAGCGGGAGGTATACAATGAGCAGTTCTTC.

In this sample, this clone turned up once. The chain recombines TRBV7-2 with TRBJ2-1; D gene ambiguous. The CDR3 length is 15 residues. Germline CDR1 and CDR2: SGHTA and FQGNSA. V lost 2 bases to trimming and J lost 4 bases, with 12 bases between them. This CDR3 reads CASSLRTREYNEQFF. Here the CDR3 DNA reads TGTGCCAGCAGCTTACGCACTCGAGAATACAATGAGCAGTTCTTC.